This TCR beta chain was documented in a study of neurological immune-mediated disorders. Trimming left V 0 bases short and J 1 base short, with 19 bases between. The CDR3 totals 17 residues. CDR1 is DFQATT, CDR2 SNEGSKA, per germline (reference sequence). This sample's time point: technical triplicate 3. 5'RACE employing 10-nucleotide random UMIs yielded the cDNA. The output of every sequencing run, over 190 million TCR-beta sequences, came from 15-18 subjects. TCRdb re-called the 5' RACE reads through MiXCR, storing one row per CDR3 protein. The table has 45,000 or so distinct CDR3 sequences, 20% to 25% seen once. This clonotype occurred once.

Input material: PBMCs. The source is a man aged 55-75 years with HTLV-1-associated myelopathy (HAM/TSP). This chain links TRBV20-1 with TRBJ2-7; a weak D match, TRBD1 (6 bases). The CDR3 DNA is TGCAGTGCTAGAGAGACAGGTCAATCAACAATGTCCTACGAGCAGTACTTC. This sequence encodes CSARETGQSTMSYEQYF.